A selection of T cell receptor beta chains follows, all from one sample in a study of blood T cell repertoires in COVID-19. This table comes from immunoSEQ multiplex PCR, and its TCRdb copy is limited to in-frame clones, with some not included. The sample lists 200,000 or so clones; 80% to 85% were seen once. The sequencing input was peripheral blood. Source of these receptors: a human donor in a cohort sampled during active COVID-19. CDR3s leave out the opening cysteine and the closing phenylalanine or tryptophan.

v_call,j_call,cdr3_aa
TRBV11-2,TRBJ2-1,ASSLDRVVGEQF
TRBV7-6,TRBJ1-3,ASSLDVAGSGNTIY
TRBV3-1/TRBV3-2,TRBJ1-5,ASSPDNNQPQH
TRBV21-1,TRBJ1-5,ASSKTDKSSLLPQH
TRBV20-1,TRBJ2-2,SASDGGGKNTGELF
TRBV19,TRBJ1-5,ASRVTVLSNQPQH
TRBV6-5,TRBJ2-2,ASSYGGSAGELF
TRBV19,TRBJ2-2,ASSIVAGENTGELF
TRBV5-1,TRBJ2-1,ASSFRLAGGENEQF
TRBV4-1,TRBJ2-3,ASSLLRAEYTDTQY
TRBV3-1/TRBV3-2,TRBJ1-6,ASSLFGDRKKSPLH
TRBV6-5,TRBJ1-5,ARTMVGDQPQH
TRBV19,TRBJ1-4,ASTGFEKLF
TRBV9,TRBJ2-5,ASNLLAGEETQY
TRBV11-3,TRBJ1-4,ASGDYRDSNEKLF
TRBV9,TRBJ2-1,ASSAGQGSYNEQF
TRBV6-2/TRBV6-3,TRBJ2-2,ASSYSGSNTGELF
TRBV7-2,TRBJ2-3,ASSFGGQFSDTQY
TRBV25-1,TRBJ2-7,ASQDRSSYEQY
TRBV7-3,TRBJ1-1,ASSPAPRGQANTEAF
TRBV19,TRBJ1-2,ASTDRDYGYT
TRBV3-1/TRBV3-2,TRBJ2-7,ASSQDGAGSYEQY